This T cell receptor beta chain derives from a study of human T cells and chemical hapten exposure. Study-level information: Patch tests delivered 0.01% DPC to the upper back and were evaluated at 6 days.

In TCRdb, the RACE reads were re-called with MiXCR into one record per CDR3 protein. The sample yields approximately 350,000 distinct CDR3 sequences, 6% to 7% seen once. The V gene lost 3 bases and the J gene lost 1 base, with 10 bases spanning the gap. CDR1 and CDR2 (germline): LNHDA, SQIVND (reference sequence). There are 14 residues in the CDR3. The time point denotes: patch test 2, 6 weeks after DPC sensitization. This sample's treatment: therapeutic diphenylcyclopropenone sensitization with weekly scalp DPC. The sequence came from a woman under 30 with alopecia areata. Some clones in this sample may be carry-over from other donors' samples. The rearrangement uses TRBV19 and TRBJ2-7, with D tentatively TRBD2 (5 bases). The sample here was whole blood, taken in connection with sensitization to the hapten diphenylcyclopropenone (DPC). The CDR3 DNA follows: TGTGCCAGTAGTATCAGGAGGAAATCCTACGAGCAGTACTTC. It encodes CASSIRRKSYEQYF. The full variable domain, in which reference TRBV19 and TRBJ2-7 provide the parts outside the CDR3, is DGGITQSPKYLFRKEGQNVTLSCEQNLNHDAMYWYRQDPGQGLRLIYYSQIVNDFQKGDIAEGYSVSREKKESFPLTVTSAQKNPTAFYLCASSIRRKSYEQYFGPGTRLTVT.